The 26 T cell receptor beta chains listed next were all sequenced from one sample in a study of monozygotic twins with inflammatory bowel disease. No DNA is given; TCRdb re-called the 5' RACE reads and lists each CDR3 protein once. Listed are 350,000 to 400,000 distinct CDR3 sequences; just over 2.5% falls within the top ten. Specimen: blood. These receptors all stem from a human donor with ulcerative colitis or Crohn's disease, or a healthy co-twin of an affected twin (not recorded which).

V is TRBV6-2 or TRBV6-3 and J is TRBJ2-1; the TRBD1 assignment by TCRdb is unverifiable without DNA. This CDR3 region has 15 residues. The germline V gene encodes CDR1 MNHEY and CDR2 SVGEGT. The CDR3 sequence is CASLGRSTTWDEQFF.

This chain connects TRBV20-1 to TRBJ2-2. Germline CDR1 reads DFQATT; CDR2 reads SNEGSKA (reference sequence). The CDR3 is 15 residues long. Here the CDR3 reads CSARPTAMNTGELFF.

J is TRBJ2-1 and V is TRBV5-1. The CDR3 is 16 residues long. The germline CDR1 and CDR2 sequences are SGHRS and YFSETQ. CDR3 amino acids: CASSLIGESTYNEQFF.

This chain links TRBV5-1 with TRBJ1-4; the D call from TCRdb, TRBD1, cannot be confirmed without DNA. Germline assignment: CDR1 SGHRS and CDR2 YFSETQ. The CDR3 runs to 16 residues. CDR3 in amino acids: CASSLWDVSNNEKLFF.

The CDR3 sequence is CASSRGATGELFF. The chain has TRBV6-2 or TRBV6-3 and TRBJ2-2; TCRdb's D call, TRBD1, is unchecked because there is no DNA. Germline V lookup: CDR1 MNHEY, CDR2 SVGEGT. CDR3 size: 13 residues.

The rearrangement joins TRBV4-1 to TRBJ2-2; TCRdb returns TRBD2, unconfirmable since there is no DNA. Per germline, CDR1 MGHRA and CDR2 YSYEKL. The CDR3 is made up of 17 amino acids. This CDR3 reads CASSQQRTSGVTGELFF.

Here the CDR3 reads CASSSRDRGTKSYEQYF. V and J are TRBV12-3 or TRBV12-4 and TRBJ2-7; TCRdb's D call, TRBD1, is unchecked because there is no DNA. The CDR3 runs 17 residues.

The CDR3 here is CAISPAGTQNQPQHF. This rearrangement joins TRBV10-3 to TRBJ1-5; as DNA is missing, the TRBD1 call by TCRdb cannot be tested. The CDR3 covers 15 residues. CDR1 and CDR2 (germline): ENHRY, SYGVKD.

The chain links TRBV7-2 to TRBJ2-5. CDR3 length: 12 residues. Germline loops: CDR1 SGHTA, CDR2 FQGNSA. CDR3 loop: CASSHNTETQYF.

This chain connects TRBV5-1 to TRBJ2-6; TCRdb proposes TRBD2, but this gene call is untestable without DNA. CDR1 is SGHRS, CDR2 YFSETQ, per germline. The CDR3 covers 19 residues. CDR3 region: CASSLPSSGGVPGANVLTF.

This chain connects TRBV11-1 to TRBJ2-1. The V gene's germline CDR1 is SGHAT and CDR2 FQDESV (reference sequence). The length of the CDR3 is 15 residues. The CDR3 is CASSVSGDSYNEQFF.

The chain employs TRBV7-2 and TRBJ2-5. CDR1 SGHTA and CDR2 FQGNSA come from the germline V gene. CDR3 length equals 13 residues. The CDR3 sequence: CASSPHSEETQYF.

V is TRBV6-1 and J is TRBJ1-1. The CDR3 extends over 15 amino acids. Per germline, CDR1 MNHNS and CDR2 SASEGT. CDR3 amino acids: CASSGFNWGNTEAFF.

The rearrangement joins TRBV6-1 to TRBJ2-7; without DNA, the TCRdb call of TRBD2 cannot be checked. CDR1 and CDR2 (germline): MNHNS, SASEGT. The CDR3 covers 16 residues. CDR3 sequence: CASSIGTSGFTYEQYF.

This chain joins TRBV4-3 and TRBJ2-7; TCRdb's D gene call, TRBD1, goes unchecked for lack of DNA. There are 14 residues in the CDR3. Germline assignment: CDR1 LGHNA and CDR2 YSLEER. This chain's CDR3 is CASSRGQGSYEQYF.

The chain uses TRBV20-1 and TRBJ1-5; the TCRdb call, TRBD1, lacks DNA for checking. CDR1 is DFQATT and CDR2 is SNEGSKA in the germline V gene (reference sequence). The CDR3 contains 15 residues. The CDR3 reads CSAKPRTGAAEPQHF.

The chain's CDR3 is CASSALAGNSYEQYF. The J gene is TRBJ2-7, the V gene TRBV19; TCRdb selects TRBD2, and the lack of DNA leaves this call unchecked. The CDR3 runs to 15 residues. Germline-derived CDR1 and CDR2 are LNHDA and SQIVND (reference sequence).

The gene calls are TRBV19 and TRBJ1-5; TCRdb gives TRBD1 as the D gene, but with no DNA this cannot be confirmed. The CDR3 consists of 16 residues. CDR1 and CDR2 from the germline V gene are LNHDA and SQIVND (reference sequence). The CDR3 protein is CASSTLGGASVQPQHF.

The chain combines TRBV20-1 with TRBJ2-7; the TRBD1 assignment by TCRdb is unverifiable without DNA. This CDR3 comprises 13 residues. Germline CDR1 is DFQATT and CDR2 is SNEGSKA (reference sequence). The CDR3 loop is CSAHSGVTYEQYF.

This rearrangement joins TRBV29-1 to TRBJ2-7; TCRdb calls TRBD1, which cannot be checked without DNA. In germline, CDR1 is SQVTM, CDR2 ANQGSEA. The CDR3 is made up of 14 amino acids. CDR3 loop: CSVGQGDYSYEQYF.

The rearrangement links TRBV4-2 to TRBJ2-3; as DNA is missing, the TRBD2 call by TCRdb cannot be tested. The CDR3 covers 15 residues. The germline V gene encodes CDR1 LGHNA and CDR2 YNFKEQ. The CDR3 here is CASSPSGGAGDTQYF.

The rearrangement uses TRBV18 and TRBJ2-3; the D call of TRBD1 rests on TCRdb alone, since no DNA is present to check it. The CDR3 has 14 residues. Germline V lookup: CDR1 KGHSH, CDR2 LQKENI. The CDR3 is CASSPPGQGGTQYF.

The CDR3 spells CASSPQGTEAFF. The rearrangement uses TRBV18 and TRBJ1-1. Germline V gives CDR1 KGHSH, CDR2 LQKENI. The CDR3 is 12 residues long.

V usage is TRBV9 and J usage is TRBJ2-1. Germline assignment: CDR1 SGDLS and CDR2 YYNGEE. CDR3 length: 16 residues. CDR3: CASSVLQLSSYNEQFF.

The rearrangement joins TRBV20-1 to TRBJ2-2; TCRdb's D gene call, TRBD2, goes unchecked for lack of DNA. Germline V gene data show CDR1 as DFQATT and CDR2 as SNEGSKA (reference sequence). The CDR3 is 15 residues long. CDR3 region: CSARAGTSPTGELFF.

The chain combines TRBV7-8 with TRBJ2-2; TCRdb selects TRBD1, and the lack of DNA leaves this call unchecked. Germline V lookup: CDR1 SGHVS, CDR2 FQNEAQ. The CDR3 is made up of 15 amino acids. CDR3 in amino acids: CASSHGTGNTGELFF.